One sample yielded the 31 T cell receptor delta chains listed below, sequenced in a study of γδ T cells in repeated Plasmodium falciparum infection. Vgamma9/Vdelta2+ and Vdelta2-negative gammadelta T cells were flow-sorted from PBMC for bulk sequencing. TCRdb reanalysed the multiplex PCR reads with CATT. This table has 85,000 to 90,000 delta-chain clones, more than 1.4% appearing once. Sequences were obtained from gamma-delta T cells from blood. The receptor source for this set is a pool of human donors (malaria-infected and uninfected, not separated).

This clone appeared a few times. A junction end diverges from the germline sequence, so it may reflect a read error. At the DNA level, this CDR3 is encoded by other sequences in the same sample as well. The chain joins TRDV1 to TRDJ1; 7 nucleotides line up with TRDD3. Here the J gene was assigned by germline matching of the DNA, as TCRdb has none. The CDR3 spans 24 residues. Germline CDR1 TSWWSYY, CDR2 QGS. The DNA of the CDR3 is TGTGCCCTTGGGGCCAGATCCGCGCCTTCGCTCCTGGAATGGGGGAAGGTAGGGACCGATAAACTCATCTTT. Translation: CALGARSAPSLLEWGKVGTDKLIF.

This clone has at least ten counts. The CDR3 loop reads CACDKVAGGPESWDTRQMFF. In DNA form, the CDR3 reads TGTGCCTGTGACAAAGTGGCTGGGGGTCCCGAATCCTGGGACACCCGACAGATGTTTTTC. The chain recombines TRDV2 with TRDJ3, with 7 bases aligning to TRDD3. The J gene, missing from TCRdb, was assigned here through DNA to germline matching. Germline CDR1 reads GEAIGNYY; CDR2 reads EKD. The CDR3 sequence is 20 residues long. Trimming cost V 2 bases and J 1 base; bases outside gene matches: 13.

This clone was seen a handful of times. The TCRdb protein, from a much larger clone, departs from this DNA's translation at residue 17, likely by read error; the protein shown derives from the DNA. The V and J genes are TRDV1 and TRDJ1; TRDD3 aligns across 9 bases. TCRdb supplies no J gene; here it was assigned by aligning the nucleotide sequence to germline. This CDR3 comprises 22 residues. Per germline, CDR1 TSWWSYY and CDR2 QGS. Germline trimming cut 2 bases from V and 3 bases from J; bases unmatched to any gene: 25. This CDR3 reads CALGESANLRGGYLRYADKLIF. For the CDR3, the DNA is TGTGCTCTTGGGGAATCCGCAAACTTGCGCGGGGGATACCTACGGTACGCCGATAAACTCATCTTT.

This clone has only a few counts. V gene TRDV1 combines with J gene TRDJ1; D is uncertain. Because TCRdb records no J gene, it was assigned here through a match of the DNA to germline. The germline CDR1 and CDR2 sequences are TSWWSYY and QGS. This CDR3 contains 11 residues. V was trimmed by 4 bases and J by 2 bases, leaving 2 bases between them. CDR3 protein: CALGVTDKLIF. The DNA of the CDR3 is TGTGCTCTTGGGGTAACCGATAAACTCATCTTT.

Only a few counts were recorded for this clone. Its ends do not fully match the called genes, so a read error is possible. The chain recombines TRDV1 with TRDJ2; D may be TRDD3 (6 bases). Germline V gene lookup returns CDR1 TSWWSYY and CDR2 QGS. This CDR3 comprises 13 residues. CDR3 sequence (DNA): TGTGCTCTTGGGGGATACGAAACAGCACGACTCTTCTTT. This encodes CALGGYETARLFF.

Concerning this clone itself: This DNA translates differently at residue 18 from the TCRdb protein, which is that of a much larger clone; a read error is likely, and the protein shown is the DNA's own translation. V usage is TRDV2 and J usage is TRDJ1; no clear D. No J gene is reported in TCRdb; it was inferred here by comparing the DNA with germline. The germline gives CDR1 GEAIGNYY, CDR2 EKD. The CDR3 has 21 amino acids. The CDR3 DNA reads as TGTGCCTGTGACACCGTTCAAGGGGCTAAAAATTTCCAGGGCGAGGGCGATATACTCATCTTT. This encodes CACDTVQGAKNFQGEGDILIF.

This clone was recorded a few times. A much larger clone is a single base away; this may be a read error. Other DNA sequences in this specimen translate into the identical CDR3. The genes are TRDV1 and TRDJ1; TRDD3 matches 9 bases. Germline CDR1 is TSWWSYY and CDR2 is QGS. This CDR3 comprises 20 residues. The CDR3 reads CALGERNLLGDPLYTDKLIF. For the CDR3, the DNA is TGTGCTCTTGGGGAACGAAATTTACTGGGGGACCCGTTGTACACCGATAAACTCATCTTC.

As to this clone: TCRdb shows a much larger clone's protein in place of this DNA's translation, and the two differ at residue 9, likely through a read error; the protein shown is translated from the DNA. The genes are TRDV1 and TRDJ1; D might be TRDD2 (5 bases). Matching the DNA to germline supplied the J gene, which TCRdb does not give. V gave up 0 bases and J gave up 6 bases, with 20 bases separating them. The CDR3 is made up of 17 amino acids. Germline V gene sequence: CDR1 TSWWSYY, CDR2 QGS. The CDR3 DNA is TGTGCTCTTGGGGAACTAGTCCGGCCTTTACCCCTTCATAAACTCATCTTT. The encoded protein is CALGELVRPLPLHKLIF.

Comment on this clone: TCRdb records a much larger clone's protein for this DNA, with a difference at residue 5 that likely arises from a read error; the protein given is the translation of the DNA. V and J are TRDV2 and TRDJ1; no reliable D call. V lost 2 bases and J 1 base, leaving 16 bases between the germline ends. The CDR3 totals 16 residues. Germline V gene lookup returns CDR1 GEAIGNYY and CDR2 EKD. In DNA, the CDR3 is TGTGCCTGTGACAAAGGCGAAGGACCCACCACCGATAAACTCATCTTT. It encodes CACDKGEGPTTDKLIF.

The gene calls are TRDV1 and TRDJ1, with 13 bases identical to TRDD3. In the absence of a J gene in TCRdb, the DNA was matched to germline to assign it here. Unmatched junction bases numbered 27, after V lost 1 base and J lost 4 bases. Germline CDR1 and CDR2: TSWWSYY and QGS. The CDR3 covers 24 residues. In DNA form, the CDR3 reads TGTGCTCTTGGGGAACATCTCCGAGTAGCCGTAGGTAACGTACTGGGGGATACGGTCGATAAACTCATCTTT. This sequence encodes CALGEHLRVAVGNVLGDTVDKLIF.

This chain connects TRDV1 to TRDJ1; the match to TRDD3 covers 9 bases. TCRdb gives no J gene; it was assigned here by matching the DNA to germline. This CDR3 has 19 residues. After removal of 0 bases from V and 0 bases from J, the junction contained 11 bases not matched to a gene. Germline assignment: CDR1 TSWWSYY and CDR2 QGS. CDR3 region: CALGELEVWGMRNTDKLIF. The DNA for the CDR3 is TGTGCTCTTGGGGAACTAGAGGTCTGGGGGATGAGAAACACCGATAAACTCATCTTT.

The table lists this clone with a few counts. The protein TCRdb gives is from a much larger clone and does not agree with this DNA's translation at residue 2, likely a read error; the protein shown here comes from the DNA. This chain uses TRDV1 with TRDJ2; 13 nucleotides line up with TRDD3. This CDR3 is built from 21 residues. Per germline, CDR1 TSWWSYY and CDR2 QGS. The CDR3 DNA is TGTTCTCTTGTTGGGGCCCTACTCATACTGGGGGATACGCTTTTGACAGCACAACTCTTCTTT. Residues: CSLVGALLILGDTLLTAQLFF.

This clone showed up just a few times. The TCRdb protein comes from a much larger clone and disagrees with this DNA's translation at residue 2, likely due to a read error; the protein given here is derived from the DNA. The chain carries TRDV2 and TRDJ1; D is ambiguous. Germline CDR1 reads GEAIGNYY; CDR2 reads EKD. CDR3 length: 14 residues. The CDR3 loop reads CSCDTGGPGDKLIF. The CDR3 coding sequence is TGTTCCTGTGACACCGGAGGGCCAGGAGATAAACTCATCTTT.

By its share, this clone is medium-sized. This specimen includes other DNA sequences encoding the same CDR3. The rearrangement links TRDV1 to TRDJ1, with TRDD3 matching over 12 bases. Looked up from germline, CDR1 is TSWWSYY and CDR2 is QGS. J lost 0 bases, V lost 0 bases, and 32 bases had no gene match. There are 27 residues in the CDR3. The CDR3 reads CALGELRGLPLGDTLWSSRRYTDKLIF. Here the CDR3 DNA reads TGTGCTCTTGGGGAACTGAGGGGATTGCCTCTGGGGGATACGCTCTGGAGTTCCCGAAGGTACACCGATAAACTCATCTTT.

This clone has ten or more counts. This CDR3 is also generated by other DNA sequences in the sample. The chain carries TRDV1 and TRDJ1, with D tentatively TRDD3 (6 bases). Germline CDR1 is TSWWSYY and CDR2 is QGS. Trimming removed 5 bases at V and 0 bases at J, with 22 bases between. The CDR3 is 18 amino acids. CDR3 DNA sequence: TGTGCTCTTGGGATACACCTAGGCCTGGGGACCCACACCGATAAACTCATCTTT. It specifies CALGIHLGLGTHTDKLIF.

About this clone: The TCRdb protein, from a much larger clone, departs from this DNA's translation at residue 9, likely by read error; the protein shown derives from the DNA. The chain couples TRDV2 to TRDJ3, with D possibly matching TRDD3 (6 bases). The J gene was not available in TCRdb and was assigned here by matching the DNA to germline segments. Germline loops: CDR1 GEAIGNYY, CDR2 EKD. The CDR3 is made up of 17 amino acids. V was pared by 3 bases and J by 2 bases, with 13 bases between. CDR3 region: CACDWGPSPWDTRQMFF. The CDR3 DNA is TGTGCCTGTGACTGGGGGCCGAGCCCCTGGGACACCCGACAGATGTTTTTC.

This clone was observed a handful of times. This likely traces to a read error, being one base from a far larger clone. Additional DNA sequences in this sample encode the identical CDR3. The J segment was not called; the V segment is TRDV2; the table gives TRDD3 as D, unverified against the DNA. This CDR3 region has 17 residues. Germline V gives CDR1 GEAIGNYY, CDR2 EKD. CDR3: CACDTIVLGDTADKLIF. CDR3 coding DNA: TGTGCCTGTGACACCATCGTACTGGGGGATACTGCCGATAAGCTCATCTTT.

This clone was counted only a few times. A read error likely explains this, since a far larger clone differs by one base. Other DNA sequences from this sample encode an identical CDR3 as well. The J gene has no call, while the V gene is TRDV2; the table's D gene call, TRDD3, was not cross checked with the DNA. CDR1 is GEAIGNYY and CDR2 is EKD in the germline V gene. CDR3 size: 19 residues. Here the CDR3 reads CACDTLLLGDTRYTDKLIF. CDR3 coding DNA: TGTGCCTGTGACACCCTCCTACTGGGGGATACCCGCTACACCGATAAACTCATTTTT.

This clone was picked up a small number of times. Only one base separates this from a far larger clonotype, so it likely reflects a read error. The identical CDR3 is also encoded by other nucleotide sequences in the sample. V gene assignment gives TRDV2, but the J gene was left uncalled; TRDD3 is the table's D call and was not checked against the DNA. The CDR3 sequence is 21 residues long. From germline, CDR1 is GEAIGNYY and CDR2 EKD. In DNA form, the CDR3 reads TGTGCCTGTGACACGATCGCCGGAACCCACACTGGGGGATATGGCGCCGATAAACTCATCTTC. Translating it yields CACDTIAGTHTGGYGADKLIF.

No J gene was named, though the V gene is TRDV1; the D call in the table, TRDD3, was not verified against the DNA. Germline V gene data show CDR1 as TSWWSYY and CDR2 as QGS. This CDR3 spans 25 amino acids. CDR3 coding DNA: TGTGCTCTTGGGGAATTCGACGGCCCGACTCCCCTGTACTGGGGGATACGCTTGTATTCCGATAAACTCATTTTT. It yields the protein CALGEFDGPTPLYWGIRLYSDKLIF.

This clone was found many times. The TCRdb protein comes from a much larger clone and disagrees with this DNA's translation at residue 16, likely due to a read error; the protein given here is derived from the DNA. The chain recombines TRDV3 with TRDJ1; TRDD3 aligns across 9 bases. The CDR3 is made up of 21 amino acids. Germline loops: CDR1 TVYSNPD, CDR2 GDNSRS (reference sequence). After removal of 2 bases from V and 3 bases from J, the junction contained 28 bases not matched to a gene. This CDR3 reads CAFEPTWGIKATSRAADKLIF. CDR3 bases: TGTGCCTTTGAGCCGACCTGGGGGATTAAGGCCACTTCGCGGGCTGCCGATAAACTCATCTTT.

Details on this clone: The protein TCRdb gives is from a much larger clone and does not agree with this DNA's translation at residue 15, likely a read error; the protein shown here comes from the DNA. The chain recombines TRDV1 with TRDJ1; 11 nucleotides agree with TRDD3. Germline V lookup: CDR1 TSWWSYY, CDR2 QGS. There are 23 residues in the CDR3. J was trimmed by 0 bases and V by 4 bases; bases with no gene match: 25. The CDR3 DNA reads TGTGCTCTTGGGGTCATCCATTTTGTTCCTTACTGGGGGATAGGGGGGTACACCGATAAACTCATCTTT. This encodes CALGVIHFVPYWGIGGYTDKLIF.

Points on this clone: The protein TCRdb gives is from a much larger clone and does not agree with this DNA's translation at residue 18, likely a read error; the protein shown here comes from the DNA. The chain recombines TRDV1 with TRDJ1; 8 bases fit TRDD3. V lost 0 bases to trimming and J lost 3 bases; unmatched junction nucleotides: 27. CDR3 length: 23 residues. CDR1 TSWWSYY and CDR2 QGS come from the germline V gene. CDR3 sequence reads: CALGELFPSTLIIGGSGADKLIF. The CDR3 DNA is TGTGCTCTTGGGGAACTGTTTCCATCCACACTTATAATTGGGGGATCTGGAGCCGATAAACTCATCTTT.

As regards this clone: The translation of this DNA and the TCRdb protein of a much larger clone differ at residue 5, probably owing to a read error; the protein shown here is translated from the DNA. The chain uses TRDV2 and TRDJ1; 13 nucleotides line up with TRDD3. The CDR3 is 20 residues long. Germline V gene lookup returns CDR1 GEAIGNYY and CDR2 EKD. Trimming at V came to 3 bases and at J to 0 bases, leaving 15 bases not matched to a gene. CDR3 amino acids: CACDAKYWGIRALYTDKLIF. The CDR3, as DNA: TGTGCCTGTGACGCTAAGTACTGGGGGATACGCGCCCTGTACACCGATAAACTCATCTTT.

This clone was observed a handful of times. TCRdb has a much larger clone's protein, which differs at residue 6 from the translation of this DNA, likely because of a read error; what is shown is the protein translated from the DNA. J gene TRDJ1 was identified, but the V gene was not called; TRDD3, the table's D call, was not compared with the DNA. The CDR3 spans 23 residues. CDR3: CALGELQSFPPNWGIAPADKLIF. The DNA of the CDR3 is TGTGCTCTTGGGGAACTGCAATCCTTCCCTCCAAACTGGGGGATAGCCCCCGCCGATAAACTCATCTTT.

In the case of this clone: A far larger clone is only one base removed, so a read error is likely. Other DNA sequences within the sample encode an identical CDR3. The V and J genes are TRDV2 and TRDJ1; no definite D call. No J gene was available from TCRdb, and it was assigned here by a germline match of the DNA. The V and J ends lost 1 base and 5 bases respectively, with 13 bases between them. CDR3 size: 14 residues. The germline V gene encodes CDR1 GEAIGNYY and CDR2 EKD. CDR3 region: CACDTKSGSDKLIF. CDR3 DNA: TGTGCCTGTGACACGAAGTCCGGGAGTGATAAACTCATCTTT.

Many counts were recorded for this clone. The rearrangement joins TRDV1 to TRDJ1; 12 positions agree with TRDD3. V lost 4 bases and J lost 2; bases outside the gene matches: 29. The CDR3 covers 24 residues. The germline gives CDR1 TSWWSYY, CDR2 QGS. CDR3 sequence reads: CALGGRRPGYGWGIRVRWTDKLIF. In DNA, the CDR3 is TGTGCTCTTGGGGGAAGACGACCAGGATACGGCTGGGGGATACGCGTAAGGTGGACCGATAAACTCATCTTT.

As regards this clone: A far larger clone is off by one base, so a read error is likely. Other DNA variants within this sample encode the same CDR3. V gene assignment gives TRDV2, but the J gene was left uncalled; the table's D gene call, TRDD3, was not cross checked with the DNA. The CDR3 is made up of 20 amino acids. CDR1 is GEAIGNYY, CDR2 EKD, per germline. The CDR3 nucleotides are TGTGCCTGTGTGAGGAGAGCCGATACTGGGGGATACGCTCGAACCGATAAGCTCATCTTT. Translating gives CACVRRADTGGYARTDKLIF.

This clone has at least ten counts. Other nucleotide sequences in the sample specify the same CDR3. The CDR3 nucleotides are TGTGCTCTTGGGGAACTAGGGGCCTTCCTACTACTGGGGTCGACCGGGCCGTACACCGATAAACTCATCTTT. This gives the protein CALGELGAFLLLGSTGPYTDKLIF. This chain links TRDV1 with TRDJ1; 9 bases are a match to TRDD2. Trimming cost V 0 bases and J 0 bases; bases outside gene matches: 26. This CDR3 is 24 amino acids long. Germline V gene data show CDR1 as TSWWSYY and CDR2 as QGS.

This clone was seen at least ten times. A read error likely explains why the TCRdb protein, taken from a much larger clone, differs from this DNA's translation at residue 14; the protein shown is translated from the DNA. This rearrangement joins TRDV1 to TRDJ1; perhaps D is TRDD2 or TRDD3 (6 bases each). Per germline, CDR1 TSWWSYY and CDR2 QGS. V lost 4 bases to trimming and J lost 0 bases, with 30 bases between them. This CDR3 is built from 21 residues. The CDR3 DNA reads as TGTGCTCTTGGGGGGCACAGAGGTCCTACGCCCTGGGGAGGGTACACCGATAAACTCATCTTT. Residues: CALGGHRGPTPWGGYTDKLIF.

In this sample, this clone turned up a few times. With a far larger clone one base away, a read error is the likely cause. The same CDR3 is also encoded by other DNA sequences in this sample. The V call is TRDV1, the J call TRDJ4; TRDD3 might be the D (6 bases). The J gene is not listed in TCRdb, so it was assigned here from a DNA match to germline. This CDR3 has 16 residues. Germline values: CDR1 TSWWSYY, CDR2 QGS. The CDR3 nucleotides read TGCGCTCTTGGGGAACTCGGGGGACACCCGGCCAGACCCCTGATCTTT. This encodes CALGELGGHPARPLIF.